This T cell receptor beta chain comes out of a study of blood T cell repertoires in COVID-19. There are 19 residues in the CDR3. Participants had their cohort set by participant-reported clinical history. Data came from immunoSEQ multiplex PCR; TCRdb stores just in-frame clones and leaves some out. The top ten hold about a sixth of the sample, which has some 250,000 clones, about nine tenths seen once. The chain uses TRBV12-1 and TRBJ2-1; the table gives TRBD2 as D, unverified against the DNA. TRBV12-1 is a documented pseudogene. The TCR comes from a young man who had recovered from COVID-19. What was sequenced was PBMCs or T cells enriched from blood (not recorded which). The CDR3 region has the DNA TGTGCCAGCAGCGTTCCCCGACCGCTAGCGGGACTAGGGGGGACCGAGCAGTTCTTC. It encodes CASSVPRPLAGLGGTEQFF.